This TCR beta chain is from a study of T cells in Graves' hyperthyroidism and ophthalmopathy. Findings and limits, study-wide: Most expanded thyroid clonotypes above 0.001 also appeared in blood. It was a median around seven months before onset that the model predicted ophthalmopathy.

This clonotype was observed at least ten times. Its antigen is undetermined. Amplification of TCR beta CDR3 regions used RNA as the template. The TCR CDR3 was amplified in a first-round RT-PCR using the HTBI primer set. In TCRdb, the multiplex PCR reads were re-called with MiXCR into one record per CDR3 protein. The sample includes over 250,000 distinct CDR3 sequences, under 30% of them seen just once. Unmatched junction bases numbered 7, after V lost 1 base and J lost 4 bases. There are 15 residues in the CDR3. CDR1 is SGHVS and CDR2 is FNYEAQ in the germline V gene. The specimen sequenced was blood. The chain uses TRBV7-6 and TRBJ2-7; 7 bases are a match to TRBD2. The source is a middle-aged man with Graves' hyperthyroidism that later progressed to Graves' ophthalmopathy. The CDR3, as DNA: TGTGCCAGCAGCTTAGTGGGCGGGAGCGGGTACGAGCAGTACTTC. This translates into CASSLVGGSGYEQYF.